Presented here are 23 T cell receptor beta chains from one specimen sequenced in a study of CD8 T cells in Susac syndrome. RNA in amounts of roughly 0.5 to 1 ug was reverse transcribed with random hexamers. One entry per CDR3 protein, called by TCRdb with MiXCR from the immunoSEQ multiplex PCR reads. The sample records 210,000 or so distinct CDR3 sequences, around 93% being singletons. The sequencing input was CD4+ T cells from PBMCs. The receptors here all came from a human donor with Susac syndrome.

The chain combines TRBV4-1 with TRBJ1-2; the D gene is possibly TRBD1 (5 bases). Trimming left V 0 bases short and J 8 bases short, with 16 bases between. The germline CDR1 and CDR2 sequences are MGHRA and YSYEKL. This CDR3 spans 15 amino acids. CDR3 DNA sequence: TGCGCCAGCAGCCAAGAGCAGCCAGGGCTAGGAGGCTACACCTTC. Translated: CASSQEQPGLGGYTF.

The chain recombines TRBV20-1 with TRBJ1-1; a possible D gene is TRBD1 (5 bases). Germline CDR1 and CDR2: DFQATT and SNEGSKA (reference sequence). The CDR3 spans 15 residues. The CDR3 sequence: CTSHGALRSNTEAFF. CDR3 in DNA: TGCACCTCACACGGGGCCCTGCGGTCGAACACTGAAGCTTTCTTT.

This clonotype is a singleton in its sample. The gene calls are TRBV7-2 and TRBJ2-7; 7 bases agree with TRBD2. V lost 1 base, J lost 0 bases, and 3 bases stayed unmatched. In germline, CDR1 is SGHTA, CDR2 FQGNSA. The CDR3 totals 15 residues. The CDR3 DNA reads as TGTGCCAGCAGCTTAGAGGCTAGCGGCTCCTACGAGCAGTACTTC. It encodes CASSLEASGSYEQYF.

The chain recombines TRBV14 with TRBJ2-1; 11 nucleotides line up with TRBD2. The trim removed 0 bases at V and 2 bases at J, leaving 3 bases unmatched. CDR3 length: 17 amino acids. From germline, CDR1 is SGHDN and CDR2 FVKESK. The CDR3 bases are TGTGCCAGCAGCCAAGATCTGACTAGCGGGACCTACAATGAGCAGTTCTTC. It codes for CASSQDLTSGTYNEQFF.

DNA of the CDR3: TGTGCCAGCGAAAAGGTCCTTAACTATGGCTACACCTTC. Protein sequence: CASEKVLNYGYTF. This chain joins TRBV6-2 or TRBV6-3 and TRBJ1-2; D uncertain. V lost 8 bases and J 1 base, leaving 11 bases between the germline ends. This CDR3 region has 13 residues. CDR1 MNHEY and CDR2 SVGEGT come from the germline V gene.

The chain links TRBV25-1 to TRBJ2-5; 9 nucleotides line up with TRBD1. The CDR3 consists of 16 residues. Germline V CDR1 and CDR2: MGHDK, SYGVNS. After removal of 1 base from V and 6 bases from J, the junction contained 9 bases not matched to a gene. The CDR3: CASSEFTGGREKTQYF. CDR3 DNA: TGTGCCAGCAGTGAATTCACAGGGGGCAGGGAAAAGACCCAGTACTTC.

The gene calls are TRBV5-1 and TRBJ1-2; 9 nucleotides line up with TRBD1. The CDR3 runs to 15 residues. Germline V gene data show CDR1 as SGHRS and CDR2 as YFSETQ. With 4 bases clipped from V and 7 bases from J, the junction kept 11 bases outside the gene matches. This CDR3 reads CASSPGQGGDGGYTF. The CDR3 nucleotides read TGCGCCAGCAGCCCGGGACAGGGTGGAGACGGTGGCTACACCTTC. Drawing the rest from reference TRBV5-1 and TRBJ1-2, the complete variable domain is KAGVTQTPRYLIKTRGQQVTLSCSPISGHRSVSWYQQTPGQGLQFLFEYFSETQRNKGNFPGRFSGRQFSNSRSEMNVSTLELGDSALYLCASSPGQGGDGGYTFGSGTRLTVV.

The CDR3: CSVSRGSGFEQYF. The CDR3 DNA reads as TGCAGCGTTTCGAGGGGGAGCGGTTTCGAGCAGTACTTC. The chain combines TRBV29-1 with TRBJ2-7; weak D call: TRBD1 (6 bases). The V gene's germline CDR1 is SQVTM and CDR2 ANQGSEA. V was pared by 5 bases and J by 6 bases, with 17 bases between. The CDR3 totals 13 residues.

The chain combines TRBV5-1 with TRBJ1-4, with D possibly TRBD1 on 5 matching bases. Trimming cost V 0 bases and J 7 bases, with 7 bases left between them. The CDR3 runs to 13 residues. The germline CDR1 and CDR2 sequences are SGHRS and YFSETQ. The CDR3 bases are TGCGCCAGCAGCTTGGGTGGGGCTGAAAAACTGTTTTTT. Translation: CASSLGGAEKLFF. The whole variable domain, remainder taken from reference TRBV5-1 and TRBJ1-4, is KAGVTQTPRYLIKTRGQQVTLSCSPISGHRSVSWYQQTPGQGLQFLFEYFSETQRNKGNFPGRFSGRQFSNSRSEMNVSTLELGDSALYLCASSLGGAEKLFFGSGTQLSVL.

The chain is built from TRBV6-2 or TRBV6-3 and TRBJ2-3, with D perhaps matching TRBD2 (6 bases). The V end lost 5 bases, the J end lost 5 bases, and 14 bases lay between the germline ends. Germline CDR1 and CDR2: MNHEY and SVGEGT. This CDR3 is 14 amino acids long. The DNA of the CDR3 is TGTGCCAGCAGTCCACTAGCTCGTGGAGATACGCAGTATTTT. Translating gives CASSPLARGDTQYF.

J is TRBJ2-5 and V is TRBV30; 10 nucleotides align to TRBD2. The V and J ends lost 2 bases and 2 bases, in that order; junction bases with no gene match: 5. CDR1 is GTSNPN and CDR2 is SVGIG in the germline V gene (reference sequence). CDR3 length equals 15 residues. The CDR3 sequence is CAWSYSGGLQETQYF. CDR3 in DNA: TGTGCCTGGAGTTATAGCGGGGGGTTACAAGAGACCCAGTACTTC.

The rearrangement links TRBV20-1 to TRBJ2-5, with 9 bases matching TRBD1. With V trimmed by 3 bases and J by 3 bases, 17 bases remained unmatched. The germline CDR1 and CDR2 sequences are DFQATT and SNEGSKA (reference sequence). CDR3 length: 18 amino acids. The CDR3 DNA follows: TGCAGTGCTAGTTCAACCCTCGGACAGGGGCTATGGGAAGAGACCCAGTACTTC. Its protein is CSASSTLGQGLWEETQYF.

The rearrangement links TRBV11-1 to TRBJ1-1; 9 bases are shared with TRBD1. The CDR3 runs 14 residues. Looked up from germline, CDR1 is SGHAT and CDR2 is FQDESV (reference sequence). V lost 5 bases, J lost 7 bases, and 8 bases stayed unmatched. The CDR3 nucleotides are TGTGCCAGCAGCCCCAGAGGACAGGGGAGTGAAGCTTTCTTT. It is translated as CASSPRGQGSEAFF.

This clonotype was found once. The rearrangement joins TRBV7-2 to TRBJ2-5; D call uncertain. Germline loops: CDR1 SGHTA, CDR2 FQGNSA. Trimming stripped 4 bases from V and 7 bases from J, with 13 bases between. CDR3 length equals 13 residues. The CDR3 DNA is TGTGCCAGCAGCTCGACCCCTATGGGGACCCAGTACTTC. Encoded protein: CASSSTPMGTQYF.

This chain links TRBV28 with TRBJ2-1, with TRBD1 matching over 7 bases. CDR1 is MDHEN, CDR2 SYDVKM, per germline. This CDR3 spans 14 amino acids. Trimming took 5 bases from V and 10 from J; bases not matched to a gene: 11. CDR3 DNA: TGTGCCAGCAGTCACCCGGACAGGTTAAACGAGCAGTTCTTC. This gives the protein CASSHPDRLNEQFF.

The V and J genes are TRBV30 and TRBJ1-1; maybe TRBD1 (6 bases). CDR1 is GTSNPN, CDR2 SVGIG, per germline (reference sequence). The V end was cut by 4 bases, the J end by 5 bases, with 11 bases between. This CDR3 has 12 amino acids. CDR3 coding DNA: TGTGCCTGGAAAGGGGGTGGGACTGAAGCTTTCTTT. This sequence encodes CAWKGGGTEAFF.

This clonotype was seen a single time. The chain employs TRBV10-3 and TRBJ2-7; the D gene is possibly TRBD1 (6 bases). V shed 4 bases and J shed 3 bases, with 10 bases lying between them. The V gene's germline CDR1 is ENHRY and CDR2 SYGVKD. This CDR3 is 13 amino acids long. CDR3 coding DNA: TGTGCCATCAGTGGGGAACAGGGCTACGAGCAGTACTTC. It yields the protein CAISGEQGYEQYF.

The CDR3 loop is CSGLNREDYGYTF. The CDR3 nucleotides are TGCAGCGGCCTCAACAGGGAGGACTATGGCTACACCTTC. The rearrangement links TRBV29-1 to TRBJ1-2, with D maybe TRBD1 (6 bases). Trimming pared 7 bases from V and 3 bases from J, leaving 15 bases between. This CDR3 region has 13 residues. Germline lookup yields CDR1 SQVTM and CDR2 ANQGSEA.

The chain recombines TRBV14 with TRBJ2-5; a weak D match, TRBD1 (5 bases). Germline loops: CDR1 SGHDN, CDR2 FVKESK. Trimming pared 2 bases from V and 4 bases from J, leaving 11 bases between. The CDR3 runs 14 residues. The CDR3 sequence is CASSQPGAGETQYF. Written as DNA, the CDR3 is TGTGCCAGCAGCCAACCTGGGGCAGGAGAGACCCAGTACTTC.

This chain uses TRBV30 with TRBJ2-7; TRBD2 agrees at 12 bases. The trim removed 5 bases at V and 2 bases at J, leaving 7 bases unmatched. Per the germline V gene, CDR1 is GTSNPN and CDR2 is SVGIG (reference sequence). This CDR3 has 15 amino acids. CDR3 coding DNA: TGTGCCTGGCAACGGACTAGCGGGACCACCTACGAGCAGTACTTC. Residues: CAWQRTSGTTYEQYF.

This chain joins TRBV4-3 and TRBJ1-1, with D perhaps matching TRBD1 (6 bases). The CDR3 is 15 amino acids. CDR1 is LGHNA and CDR2 is YSLEER in the germline V gene. The V gene lost 2 bases and the J gene lost 5 bases, with 15 bases spanning the gap. This CDR3 reads CASSQQPWTETEAFF. The CDR3 DNA reads TGCGCCAGCAGCCAACAACCTTGGACAGAGACTGAAGCTTTCTTT.

The V call is TRBV12-5, the J call TRBJ1-1; D ambiguous. This CDR3 region has 12 residues. The V end was cut by 8 bases, the J end by 6 bases, with 13 bases between. Germline CDR1 is LGHNT and CDR2 is FRNRAP. CDR3 region: CASLAGRAEAFF. Written as DNA, the CDR3 is TGTGCTAGTCTTGCAGGACGAGCTGAAGCTTTCTTT.

The V and J genes are TRBV3-1 and TRBJ1-3, with D perhaps TRBD1 (6 bases). The CDR3 consists of 17 residues. V was trimmed by 1 base and J by 0 bases, leaving 13 bases between them. Looked up from germline, CDR1 is LGHDT and CDR2 is YNNKEL (reference sequence). Here the CDR3 reads CASSQGIGTLSGNTIYF. Here the CDR3 DNA reads TGTGCCAGCAGCCAAGGTATAGGGACACTCTCTGGAAACACCATATATTTT.